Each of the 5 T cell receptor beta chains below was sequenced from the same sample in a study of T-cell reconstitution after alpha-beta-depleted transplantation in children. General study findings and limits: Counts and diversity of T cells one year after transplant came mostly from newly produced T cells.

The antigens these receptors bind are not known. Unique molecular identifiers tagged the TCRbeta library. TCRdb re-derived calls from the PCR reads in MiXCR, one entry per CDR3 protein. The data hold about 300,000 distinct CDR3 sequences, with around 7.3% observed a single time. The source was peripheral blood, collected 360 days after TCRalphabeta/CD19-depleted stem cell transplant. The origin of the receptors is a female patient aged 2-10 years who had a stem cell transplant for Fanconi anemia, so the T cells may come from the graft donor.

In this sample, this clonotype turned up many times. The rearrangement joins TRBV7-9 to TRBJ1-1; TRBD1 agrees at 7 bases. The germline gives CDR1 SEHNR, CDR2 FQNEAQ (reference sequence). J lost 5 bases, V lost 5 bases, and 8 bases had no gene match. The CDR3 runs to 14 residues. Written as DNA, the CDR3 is TGTGCCAGCAGCCGACAGGGTTCCAGGACTGAAGCTTTCTTT. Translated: CASSRQGSRTEAFF.

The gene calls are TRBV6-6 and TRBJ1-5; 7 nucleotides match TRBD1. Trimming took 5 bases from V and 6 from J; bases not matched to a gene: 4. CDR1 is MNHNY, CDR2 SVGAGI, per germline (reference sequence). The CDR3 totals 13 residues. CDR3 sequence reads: CASSVQGTQPQHF. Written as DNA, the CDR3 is TGTGCCAGCAGTGTACAGGGGACTCAGCCCCAGCATTTT.

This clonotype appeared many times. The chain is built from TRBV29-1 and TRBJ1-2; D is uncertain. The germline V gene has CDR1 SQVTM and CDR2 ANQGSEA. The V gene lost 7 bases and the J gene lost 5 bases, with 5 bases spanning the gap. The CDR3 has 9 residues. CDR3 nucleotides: TGCAGCGATAGTTATGGCTACACCTTC. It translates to CSDSYGYTF.

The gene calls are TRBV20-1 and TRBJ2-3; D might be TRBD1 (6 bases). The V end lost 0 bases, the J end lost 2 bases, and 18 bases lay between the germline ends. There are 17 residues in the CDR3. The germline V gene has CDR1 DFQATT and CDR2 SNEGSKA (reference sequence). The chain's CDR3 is CSARDGFQGTTTDTQYF. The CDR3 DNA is TGCAGTGCTAGAGATGGGTTTCAGGGGACCACCACAGATACGCAGTATTTT.

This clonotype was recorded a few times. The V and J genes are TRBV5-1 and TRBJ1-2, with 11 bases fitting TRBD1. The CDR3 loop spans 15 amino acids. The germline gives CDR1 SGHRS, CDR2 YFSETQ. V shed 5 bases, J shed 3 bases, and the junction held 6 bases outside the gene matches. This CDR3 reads CASRDPGQGDYGYTF. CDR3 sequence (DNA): TGCGCCAGCAGGGATCCGGGACAGGGGGACTATGGCTACACCTTC.